The 26 T cell receptor beta chains presented below share a single source sample, sequenced in a study of blood T cell repertoires in COVID-19. The assay was immunoSEQ multiplex PCR, and TCRdb's table has in-frame clones only and misses some. The table includes some 300,000 clones, around 88% detected once. The sequencing sample was made of peripheral blood. All receptors come from a woman aged 30 to 39 who had recovered from COVID-19.

The chain is built from TRBV11-2 and TRBJ1-3; TRBD1 aligns across 7 bases. Germline V gene sequence: CDR1 SGHAT, CDR2 FQNNGV. This CDR3 is 15 amino acids long. The ends lost 5 bases at V and 0 bases at J; junction bases unmatched: 4. CDR3 sequence: CASSRQGSSGNTIYF. Here the CDR3 DNA reads TGTGCCAGCAGCCGACAGGGTTCCTCTGGAAACACCATATATTTT.

The chain joins TRBV11-3 to TRBJ2-7, with TRBD2 matching over 10 bases. V shed 5 bases and J 5 bases; nucleotides not matched to a gene: 3. The CDR3 runs to 13 residues. Germline V lookup: CDR1 SGHNT, CDR2 YENEEA. The CDR3 loop is CASSSGTSDEQYF. As DNA, the CDR3 is TGTGCCAGCAGCAGCGGGACTAGCGACGAGCAGTACTTC. Combining the CDR3 with reference TRBV11-3 and TRBJ2-7 gives the whole variable domain EAGVVQSPRYKIIEKKQPVAFWCNPISGHNTLYWYLQNLGQGPELLIRYENEEAVDDSQLPKDRFSAERLKGVDSTLKIQPAELGDSAVYLCASSSGTSDEQYFGPGTRLTVT.

This clone was counted only a few times. The chain links TRBV5-5 to TRBJ1-5; D is ambiguous. Germline V gives CDR1 SGHKS, CDR2 YYEKEE (reference sequence). The V end lost 3 bases, the J end lost 7 bases, and 23 bases lay between the germline ends. The CDR3 totals 17 residues. Here the CDR3 DNA reads TGTGCCAGCAGCTCTTATAGGTCGTCAGGCTACGACCAGCCCCAGCATTTT. This translates into CASSSYRSSGYDQPQHF. Combining the CDR3 with reference TRBV5-5 and TRBJ1-5 gives the whole variable domain DAGVTQSPTHLIKTRGQQVTLRCSPISGHKSVSWYQQVLGQGPQFIFQYYEKEERGRGNFPDRFSARQFPNYSSELNVNALLLGDSALYLCASSSYRSSGYDQPQHFGDGTRLSIL.

V gene TRBV7-2 combines with J gene TRBJ2-7; 8 bases match TRBD1. Germline V lookup: CDR1 SGHTA, CDR2 FQGNSA. V lost 3 bases, J lost 4 bases, and 8 bases stayed unmatched. The CDR3 is 15 amino acids. CDR3 sequence: CASSFAGQGPYEQYF. The CDR3 region has the DNA TGTGCCAGCAGCTTCGCCGGACAGGGCCCATACGAGCAGTACTTC.

This clone appeared once. V is TRBV10-3 and J is TRBJ1-1; a weak D match, TRBD1 (5 bases). Germline V CDR1 and CDR2: ENHRY, SYGVKD. Deletions cut 6 bases from V and 5 bases from J, with 16 bases between. The CDR3 contains 14 residues. CDR3 coding DNA: TGTGCCATCAGCGACCTGGGGGAGGGAACTGAAGCTTTCTTT. Protein sequence: CAISDLGEGTEAFF.

This rearrangement joins TRBV12-3 or TRBV12-4 to TRBJ1-2; D remains unclear. The germline V and J ends were trimmed by 1 base and 4 bases, with 7 bases remaining between them. The CDR3 is made up of 13 amino acids. CDR3 bases: TGTGCCAGCAGTTTAGGCGACTTCTATGGCTACACCTTC. Translated: CASSLGDFYGYTF.

The V gene is TRBV19, the J gene TRBJ2-3; weak D call: TRBD1 (5 bases). The V end was cut by 5 bases, the J end by 0 bases, with 15 bases between. The CDR3 covers 16 residues. The germline CDR1 and CDR2 sequences are LNHDA and SQIVND (reference sequence). CDR3 sequence reads: CASSVRDWASTDTQYF. CDR3 sequence (DNA): TGTGCCAGTAGTGTCAGGGATTGGGCGAGCACAGATACGCAGTATTTT.

The V call is TRBV5-4, the J call TRBJ1-4; D gene uncertain. Per germline, CDR1 SGHNT and CDR2 YYREEE (reference sequence). Trimming left V 4 bases short and J 5 bases short, with 15 bases between. The CDR3 is 15 amino acids. CDR3 in amino acids: CASSPGGSENEKLFF. The CDR3 DNA sequence: TGTGCCAGCAGCCCCGGAGGGAGCGAGAATGAAAAACTGTTTTTT.

This clone was counted only a few times. This chain connects TRBV4-3 to TRBJ1-4, with a tentative D call TRBD1 (5 bases). Trimming stripped 0 bases from V and 0 bases from J, with 11 bases between. Per the germline V gene, CDR1 is LGHNA and CDR2 is YSLEER. This CDR3 has 17 residues. The chain's CDR3 is CASSQDWAGATNEKLFF. The CDR3 DNA is TGCGCCAGCAGCCAAGATTGGGCGGGGGCAACTAATGAAAAACTGTTTTTT.

A single count supports this clone. The chain links TRBV5-6 to TRBJ1-6; 7 bases map to TRBD1. After removal of 0 bases from V and 7 bases from J, the junction contained 4 bases not matched to a gene. The CDR3 spans 15 residues. Germline-derived CDR1 and CDR2 are SGHDT and YYEEEE. In DNA form, the CDR3 reads TGTGCCAGCAGCTTGGCAGGGGGAGTCAATTCACCCCTCCACTTT. It specifies CASSLAGGVNSPLHF.

CDR3 region: CASSSTGNMNTEAFF. CDR3 sequence (DNA): TGCGCCAGCAGCTCGACAGGGAACATGAACACTGAAGCTTTCTTT. This rearrangement joins TRBV5-1 to TRBJ1-1; TRBD1 aligns across 7 bases. V shed 3 bases and J 0 bases; nucleotides not matched to a gene: 5. The CDR3 contains 15 residues. Germline values: CDR1 SGHRS, CDR2 YFSETQ.

J is TRBJ1-2 and V is TRBV21-1. TRBV21-1 counts as a pseudogene. There are 15 residues in the CDR3. CDR3 DNA sequence: TGTGCCAGCAGCAAAATAAGAGATTCTAACTATGGCTACACCTTC. It yields the protein CASSKIRDSNYGYTF.

The chain uses TRBV2 and TRBJ1-5; 8 bases map to TRBD1. Germline-derived CDR1 and CDR2 are SNHLY and FYNNEI. The CDR3 is 13 residues long. CDR3 amino acids: CASAWTGNQPQHF. The CDR3 DNA reads TGTGCATCGGCTTGGACAGGGAATCAGCCCCAGCATTTT. Full variable domain (remainder filled in from reference TRBV2 and TRBJ1-5): EPEVTQTPSHQVTQMGQEVILRCVPISNHLYFYWYRQILGQKVEFLVSFYNNEISEKSEIFDDQFSVERPDGSNFTLKIRSTKLEDSAMYFCASAWTGNQPQHFGDGTRLSIL.

V is TRBV3-1 (or the pseudogene TRBV3-2) and J is TRBJ2-1; tentatively, D is TRBD2 (6 bases). Germline V gene lookup returns CDR1 LGHDT and CDR2 YNNKEL (reference sequence). V lost 4 bases and J lost 15, with 19 bases in between. This CDR3 has 13 residues. In DNA, the CDR3 is TGTGCCAGCAGCCCTACCGGGAGAGAAGTGGCGTTCTTC. This encodes CASSPTGREVAFF.

The rearrangement joins TRBV3-1 (or the pseudogene TRBV3-2) to TRBJ1-1; perhaps TRBD1 as D (6 bases). Germline V lookup: CDR1 LGHDT, CDR2 YNNKEL (reference sequence). V was trimmed by 5 bases and J by 4 bases, leaving 11 bases between them. This CDR3 contains 13 residues. CDR3 nucleotides: TGTGCCAGCAGCAAACAAGGGGGCACTGAAGCTTTCTTT. Its translation is CASSKQGGTEAFF.

A few counts support this clone. CDR3 in amino acids: CASSPVGQRGAGKDTQYF. The CDR3 coding sequence is TGTGCCAGCTCACCAGTCGGGCAGCGGGGGGCCGGAAAAGATACGCAGTATTTT. The chain combines TRBV18 with TRBJ2-3, with TRBD2 identical over 9 bases. The germline V gene encodes CDR1 KGHSH and CDR2 LQKENI. Trimming at V came to 2 bases and at J to 5 bases, leaving 14 bases not matched to a gene. The length of the CDR3 is 18 residues.

This clone was observed at least ten times. The chain employs TRBV30 and TRBJ1-5; D not certain. V gave up 0 bases and J gave up 7 bases, with 13 bases separating them. The CDR3 runs to 14 residues. Germline-derived CDR1 and CDR2 are GTSNPN and SVGIG (reference sequence). CDR3 in DNA: TGTGCCTGGAGTGTCACGGGGATCCAGCAGCCCCAGCATTTT. This translates into CAWSVTGIQQPQHF.

The chain employs TRBV5-1 and TRBJ2-5; TRBD1 aligns across 7 bases. J gave up 2 bases and V 4 bases, and 14 bases lay outside the gene matches. This CDR3 has 17 residues. Germline V gives CDR1 SGHRS, CDR2 YFSETQ. CDR3 coding DNA: TGCGCCAGCAGCCCCCTTAACCCGGACAGGCTACAAGAGACCCAGTACTTC. Its translation: CASSPLNPDRLQETQYF. Filled out from reference TRBV5-1 and TRBJ2-5, the complete variable domain reads KAGVTQTPRYLIKTRGQQVTLSCSPISGHRSVSWYQQTPGQGLQFLFEYFSETQRNKGNFPGRFSGRQFSNSRSEMNVSTLELGDSALYLCASSPLNPDRLQETQYFGPGTRLLVL.

The gene calls are TRBV9 and TRBJ2-7, with D uncertain. V gave up 0 bases and J gave up 4 bases, with 17 bases separating them. Germline V gene lookup returns CDR1 SGDLS and CDR2 YYNGEE. The CDR3 has 16 amino acids. CDR3 bases: TGTGCCAGCAGCGTAGCCCCTAGAGGAGAAATTTACGAGCAGTACTTC. Protein sequence: CASSVAPRGEIYEQYF.

The rearrangement uses TRBV5-4 and TRBJ1-1; D possibly corresponds to TRBD1 (6 bases). Germline CDR1 reads SGHNT; CDR2 reads YYREEE (reference sequence). Trimming removed 0 bases from V and 2 bases from J, with 8 bases in between. CDR3 length: 14 residues. The CDR3 nucleotides are TGTGCCAGCAGCTTGGGAGGGGGAAACACTGAAGCTTTCTTT. Its protein is CASSLGGGNTEAFF.

The rearrangement links TRBV29-1 to TRBJ1-4, with 9 positions matching TRBD1. Germline V CDR1 and CDR2: SQVTM, ANQGSEA. V was pared by 5 bases and J by 3 bases, with 4 bases of the junction left unmatched. CDR3 length: 14 residues. CDR3 amino acids: CSVLRQGANEKLFF. The CDR3 DNA sequence: TGCAGCGTTCTCCGACAGGGGGCTAATGAAAAACTGTTTTTT.

This clone was observed a single time. The rearrangement links TRBV2 to TRBJ1-4, with 7 bases aligning to TRBD1. V lost 6 bases to trimming and J lost 7 bases; unmatched junction nucleotides: 8. The germline CDR1 and CDR2 sequences are SNHLY and FYNNEI. The CDR3 spans 14 residues. CDR3 DNA sequence: TGTGCCAGCAGATTCAGGGGGTTGGGTGAAAAACTGTTTTTT. Its protein product is CASRFRGLGEKLFF.

On this clone: Within the sample, other DNA sequences also encode this same CDR3. J is TRBJ1-2 and V is TRBV18; 10 nucleotides line up with TRBD1. Germline assignment: CDR1 KGHSH and CDR2 LQKENI. This CDR3 is built from 15 residues. The V and J ends lost 3 bases and 2 bases, in that order; junction bases with no gene match: 3. CDR3 loop: CASSPDRGNNYGYTF. For the CDR3, the DNA is TGTGCCAGCTCACCGGACAGGGGGAACAACTATGGCTACACCTTC.

In DNA, the CDR3 is TGTGCCAGCAGTTTGGGACAGGGGCTTCGGACCGGGGAGCTGTTTTTT. It specifies CASSLGQGLRTGELFF. The chain uses TRBV6-5 and TRBJ2-2; TRBD1 agrees at 10 bases. The CDR3 is 16 residues long. The J segment lost 5 bases and the V segment lost 4 bases, leaving 7 bases of the junction unmatched. CDR1 and CDR2 from the germline V gene are MNHEY and SVGAGI.

The chain uses TRBV5-1 and TRBJ2-5; D is possibly TRBD2 (5 bases). The CDR3 contains 15 residues. CDR1 SGHRS and CDR2 YFSETQ come from the germline V gene. V gave up 1 base and J gave up 1 base, with 11 bases separating them. The CDR3 loop is CASSLRWGVQETQYF. Written as DNA, the CDR3 is TGCGCCAGCAGCTTGAGGTGGGGAGTCCAAGAGACCCAGTACTTC.

V and J are TRBV7-8 and TRBJ2-7; 12 nucleotides match TRBD2. The CDR3 has 15 residues. V shed 5 bases and J 12 bases; nucleotides not matched to a gene: 14. Germline assignment: CDR1 SGHVS and CDR2 FQNEAQ. CDR3 in amino acids: CASSLGLAGTYVMYF. The CDR3 region has the DNA TGTGCCAGCAGCCTAGGACTAGCGGGGACCTACGTGATGTACTTC.